This paragraph covers one TCR beta chain sequence. Its cognate antigen is unknown. The data derive from a study of cytomegalovirus exposure and HLA in healthy donors. General study points: TCR beta V- and J-gene trimming was later associated with a missense DCLRE1C variant. Published work reported that the classifier diagnosed cytomegalovirus status with high specificity and sensitivity.

PCR primers comprised 60 Vbeta and 13 Jbeta primers. Produced via immunoSEQ multiplex PCR; TCRdb's table is partial and in-frame only. The table lists over 200,000 clones, just under 70% of them singletons, with around 3% in the top ten. The TCR sequence derives from a man in his forties in good health and CMV-seropositive. Source material: PBMCs.

CDR3 sequence: CASSPAGFIPYEQYF. CDR3 coding DNA: TGTGCCAGCAGCCCTGCGGGGTTTATCCCCTACGAGCAGTACTTC. V gene TRBV28 combines with J gene TRBJ2-7, with D possibly TRBD2 on 6 matching bases. V gave up 6 bases and J gave up 2 bases, with 17 bases separating them. In germline, CDR1 is MDHEN, CDR2 SYDVKM. This CDR3 has 15 residues.